The clone carrying this T cell receptor (delta chain) was detected only a few times. TCRdb reprocessed the RT-PCR reads using CATT. The sample shows some 2,900 delta-chain clones, 1.6% of them seen only once. Germline CDR1 and CDR2: GEAIGNYY and EKD. CDR3 length equals 20 residues. Trimming cost V 0 bases and J 0 bases; bases outside gene matches: 6. This entry is derived from a study of gamma-delta T cells after stem cell transplantation. The sequenced sample was gamma-delta T cells. V usage is TRDV2 and J usage is TRDJ3, with 11 bases that match TRDD3. The clonotype comes from a human donor. It is not recorded whose cells these are; they may come from a transplant donor. CDR3 coding DNA: TGTGCCTGTGACACCGTCTGGGGGATACCATCCTCCTGGGACACCCGACAGATGTTTTTC. This translates into CACDTVWGIPSSWDTRQMFF.